The TCR beta chain under discussion was sequenced for a study of CD8+CD57+ T cells in acquired aplastic anemia. This clonotype was found a few times. Genomic DNA was employed as the template in profiling TCR beta VDJ and CDR3. Via MiXCR, TCRdb re-called the reads, giving one row per CDR3 protein. The table records about 200,000 distinct CDR3 sequences, over 55% of them present only once. Germline V gene data show CDR1 as DFQATT and CDR2 as SNEGSKA (reference sequence). The CDR3 extends over 13 amino acids. With 6 bases removed from V and 0 bases from J, the gap between germline ends came to 11 bases. Individuals selected for sequencing had exhibited CD8+CD57+ cell expansion on flow cytometry.

The TCR originated in a human donor with aplastic anemia. This rearrangement joins TRBV20-1 to TRBJ2-5; D is possibly TRBD2 (5 bases). Sequencing input: sorted CD4+, CD8+, or CD8+CD57+ T cells (not recorded which) from PBMCs. The CDR3 bases are TGCAGTGCGAAGGAGGACTACCAAGAGACCCAGTACTTC. Translated: CSAKEDYQETQYF.